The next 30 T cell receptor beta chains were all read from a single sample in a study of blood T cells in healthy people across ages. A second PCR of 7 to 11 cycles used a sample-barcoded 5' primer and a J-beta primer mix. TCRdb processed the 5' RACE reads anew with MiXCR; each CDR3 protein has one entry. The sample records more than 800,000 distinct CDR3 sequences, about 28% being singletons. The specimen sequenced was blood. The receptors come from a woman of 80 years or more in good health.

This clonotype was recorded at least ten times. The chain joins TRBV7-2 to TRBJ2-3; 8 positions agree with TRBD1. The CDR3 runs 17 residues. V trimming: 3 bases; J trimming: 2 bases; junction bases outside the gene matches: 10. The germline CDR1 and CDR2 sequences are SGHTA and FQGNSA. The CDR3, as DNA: TGTGCCAGCAGCTTGGCCTTCCTGACAGGGGCCACAGATACGCAGTATTTT. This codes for CASSLAFLTGATDTQYF.

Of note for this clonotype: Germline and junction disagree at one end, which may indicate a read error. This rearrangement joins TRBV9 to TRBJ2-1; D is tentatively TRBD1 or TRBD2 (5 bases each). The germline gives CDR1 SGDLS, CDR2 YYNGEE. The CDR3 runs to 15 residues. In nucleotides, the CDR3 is TGTGCCAGCAGCGTAGCAGGGAGCTCCTGCAATGAGCAGTTCTTC. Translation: CASSVAGSSCNEQFF.

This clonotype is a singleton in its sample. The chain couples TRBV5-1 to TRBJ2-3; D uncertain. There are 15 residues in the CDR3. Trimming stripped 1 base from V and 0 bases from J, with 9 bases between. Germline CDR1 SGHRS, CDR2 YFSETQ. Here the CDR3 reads CASSLIVTSTDTQYF. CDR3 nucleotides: TGCGCCAGCAGCTTGATTGTTACTAGCACAGATACGCAGTATTTT.

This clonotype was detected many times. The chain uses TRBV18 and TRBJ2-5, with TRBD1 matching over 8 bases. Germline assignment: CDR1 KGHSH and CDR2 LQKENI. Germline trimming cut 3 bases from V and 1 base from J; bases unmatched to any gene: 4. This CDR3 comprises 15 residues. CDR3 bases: TGTGCCAGCTCACCCCGGGACAGGCCCCAAGAGACCCAGTACTTC. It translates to CASSPRDRPQETQYF.

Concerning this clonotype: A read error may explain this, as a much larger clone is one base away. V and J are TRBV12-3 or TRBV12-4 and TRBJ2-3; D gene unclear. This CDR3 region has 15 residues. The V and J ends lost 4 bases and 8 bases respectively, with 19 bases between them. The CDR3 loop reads CASSSRAPFPGTQYF. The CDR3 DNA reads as TGTGCCAGCAGTTCAAGGGCCCCGTTTCCCGGTACGCAGTATTTT.

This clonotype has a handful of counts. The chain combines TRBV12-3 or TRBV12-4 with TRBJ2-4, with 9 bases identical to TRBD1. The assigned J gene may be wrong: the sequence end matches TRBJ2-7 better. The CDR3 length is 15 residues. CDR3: CASSEPGTGWGEQYF. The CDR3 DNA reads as TGTGCCAGCAGTGAGCCTGGGACAGGGTGGGGCGAGCAGTACTTC.

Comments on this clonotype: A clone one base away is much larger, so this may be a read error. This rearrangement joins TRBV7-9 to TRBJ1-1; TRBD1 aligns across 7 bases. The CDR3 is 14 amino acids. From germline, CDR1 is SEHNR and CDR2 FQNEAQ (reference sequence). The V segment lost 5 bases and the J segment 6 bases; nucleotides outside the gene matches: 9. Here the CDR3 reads CASSEQGINSEAFF. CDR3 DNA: TGTGCCAGCAGCGAACAGGGGATTAACTCTGAAGCTTTCTTT.

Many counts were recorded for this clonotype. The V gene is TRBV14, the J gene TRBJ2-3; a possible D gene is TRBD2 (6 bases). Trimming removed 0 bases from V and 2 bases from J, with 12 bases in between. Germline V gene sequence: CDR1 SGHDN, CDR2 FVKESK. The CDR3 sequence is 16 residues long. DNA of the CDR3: TGTGCCAGCAGCCAAGAGCGGGGCCTCTTCACAGATACGCAGTATTTT. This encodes CASSQERGLFTDTQYF.

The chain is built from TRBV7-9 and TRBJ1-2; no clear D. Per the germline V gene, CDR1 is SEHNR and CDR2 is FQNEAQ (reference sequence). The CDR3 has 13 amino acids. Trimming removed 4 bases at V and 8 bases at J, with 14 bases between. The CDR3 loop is CASSSTLPGGYTF. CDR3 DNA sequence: TGTGCCAGCAGCTCAACCCTGCCTGGAGGCTACACCTTC.

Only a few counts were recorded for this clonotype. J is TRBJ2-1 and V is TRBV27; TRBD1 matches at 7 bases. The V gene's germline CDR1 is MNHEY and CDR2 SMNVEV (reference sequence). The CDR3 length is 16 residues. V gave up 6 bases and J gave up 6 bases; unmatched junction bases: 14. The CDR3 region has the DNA TGTGCCAGCAGCCAGCCAGGGGGATCTAGAAGCAATGAGCAGTTCTTC. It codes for CASSQPGGSRSNEQFF.

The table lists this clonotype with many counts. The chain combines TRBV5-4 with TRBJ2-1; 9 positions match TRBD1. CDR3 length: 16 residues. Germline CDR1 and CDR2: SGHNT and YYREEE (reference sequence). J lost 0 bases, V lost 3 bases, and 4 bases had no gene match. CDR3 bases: TGTGCCAGCAGCTGGGGACAGGGCAGCTCCTACAATGAGCAGTTCTTC. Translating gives CASSWGQGSSYNEQFF.

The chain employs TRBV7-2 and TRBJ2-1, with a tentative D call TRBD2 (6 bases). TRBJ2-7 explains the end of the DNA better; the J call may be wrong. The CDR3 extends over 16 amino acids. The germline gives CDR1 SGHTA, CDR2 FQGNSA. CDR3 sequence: CASSLTTGVSYNEQYF. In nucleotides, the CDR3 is TGTGCCAGCAGCTTAACTACGGGGGTCTCCTACAATGAGCAGTACTTC.

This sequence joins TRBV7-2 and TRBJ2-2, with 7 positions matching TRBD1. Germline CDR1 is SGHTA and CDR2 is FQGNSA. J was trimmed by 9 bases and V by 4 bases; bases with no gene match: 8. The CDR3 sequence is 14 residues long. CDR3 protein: CASSSGTAPRELFF. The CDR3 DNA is TGTGCCAGCAGCTCTGGGACAGCCCCCCGGGAGCTGTTTTTT.

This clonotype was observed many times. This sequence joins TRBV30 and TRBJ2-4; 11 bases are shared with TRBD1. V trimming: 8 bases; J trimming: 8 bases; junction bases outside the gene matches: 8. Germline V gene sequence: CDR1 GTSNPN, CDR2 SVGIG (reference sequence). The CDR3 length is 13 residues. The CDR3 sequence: CAGSGTGGYIQYF. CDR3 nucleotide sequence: TGTGCCGGCTCCGGGACAGGGGGTTACATTCAGTACTTC. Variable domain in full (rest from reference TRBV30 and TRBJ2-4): SQTIHQWPATLVQPVGSPLSLECTVEGTSNPNLYWYRQAAGRGLQLLFYSVGIGQISSEVPQNLSASRPQDRQFILSSKKLLLSDSGFYLCAGSGTGGYIQYFGAGTRLSVL.

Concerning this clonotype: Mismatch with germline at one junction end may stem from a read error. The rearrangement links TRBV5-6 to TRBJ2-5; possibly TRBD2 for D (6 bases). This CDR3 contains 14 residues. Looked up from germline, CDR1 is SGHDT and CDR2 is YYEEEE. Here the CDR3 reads CASSLGWGGETRYF. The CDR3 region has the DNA TGTGCCAGCAGCTTGGGTTGGGGCGGGGAGACCCGGTACTTC.

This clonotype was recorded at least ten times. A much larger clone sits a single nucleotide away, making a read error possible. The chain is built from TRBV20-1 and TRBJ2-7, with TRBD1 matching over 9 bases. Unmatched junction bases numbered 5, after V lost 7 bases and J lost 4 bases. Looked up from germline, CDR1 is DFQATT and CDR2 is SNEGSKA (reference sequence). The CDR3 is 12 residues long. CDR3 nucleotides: TGCAGTGGACCGGGACAGGGATACGAGCAGTACTTC. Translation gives CSGPGQGYEQYF.

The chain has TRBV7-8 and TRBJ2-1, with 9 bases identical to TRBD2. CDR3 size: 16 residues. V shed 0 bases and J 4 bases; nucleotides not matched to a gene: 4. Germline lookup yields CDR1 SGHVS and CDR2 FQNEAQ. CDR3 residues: CASSLALLAGYNEQFF. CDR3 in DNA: TGTGCCAGCAGCTTAGCGCTGCTAGCGGGGTACAATGAGCAGTTCTTC. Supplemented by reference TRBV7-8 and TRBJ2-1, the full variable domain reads GAGVSQSPRYKVAKRGQDVALRCDPISGHVSLFWYQQALGQGPEFLTYFQNEAQLDKSGLPSDRFFAERPEGSVSTLKIQRTQQEDSAVYLCASSLALLAGYNEQFFGPGTRLTVL.

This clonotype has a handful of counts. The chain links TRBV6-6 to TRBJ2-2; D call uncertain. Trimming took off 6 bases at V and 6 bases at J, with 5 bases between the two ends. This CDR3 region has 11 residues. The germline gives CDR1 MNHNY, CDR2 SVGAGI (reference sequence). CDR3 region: CASRSAGELFF. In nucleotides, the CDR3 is TGTGCCAGCAGGTCTGCCGGGGAGCTGTTTTTT.

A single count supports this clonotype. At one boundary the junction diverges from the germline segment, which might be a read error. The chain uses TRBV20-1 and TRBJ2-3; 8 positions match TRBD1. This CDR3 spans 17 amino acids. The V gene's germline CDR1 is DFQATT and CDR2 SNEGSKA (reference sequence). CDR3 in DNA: TGTAGTGCTAGGGCAGGGGGCCGCTATTCTTCCACAGATGCGCAGTATTTT. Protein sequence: CSARAGGRYSSTDAQYF.

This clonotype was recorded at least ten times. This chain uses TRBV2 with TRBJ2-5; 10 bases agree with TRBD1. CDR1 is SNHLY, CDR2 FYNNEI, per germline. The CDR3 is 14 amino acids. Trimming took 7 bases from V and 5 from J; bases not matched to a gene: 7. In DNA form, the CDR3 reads TGTGCCAGCATCCGGGACAGGGGTCCTGAGACCCAGTACTTC. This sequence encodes CASIRDRGPETQYF.

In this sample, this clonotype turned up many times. The CDR3 protein is CASSQGDRDSYNEQFF. DNA for the CDR3: TGCGCCAGCAGCCAAGGGGACAGGGACTCCTACAATGAGCAGTTCTTC. V usage is TRBV4-3 and J usage is TRBJ2-1; TRBD1 agrees at 9 bases. The CDR3 has 16 amino acids. V trimming: 1 base; J trimming: 0 bases; junction bases outside the gene matches: 1. CDR1 and CDR2 from the germline V gene are LGHNA and YSLEER.

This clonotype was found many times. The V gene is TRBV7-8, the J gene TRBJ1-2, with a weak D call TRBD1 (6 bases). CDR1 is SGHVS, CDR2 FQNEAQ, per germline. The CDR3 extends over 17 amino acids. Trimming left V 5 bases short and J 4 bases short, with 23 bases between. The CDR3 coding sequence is TGTGCCAGCAGCCCCCTCCCTCTCTCGCAGGGGATCTATGGCTACACCTTC. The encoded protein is CASSPLPLSQGIYGYTF. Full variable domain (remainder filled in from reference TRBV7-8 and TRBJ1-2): GAGVSQSPRYKVAKRGQDVALRCDPISGHVSLFWYQQALGQGPEFLTYFQNEAQLDKSGLPSDRFFAERPEGSVSTLKIQRTQQEDSAVYLCASSPLPLSQGIYGYTFGSGTRLTVV.

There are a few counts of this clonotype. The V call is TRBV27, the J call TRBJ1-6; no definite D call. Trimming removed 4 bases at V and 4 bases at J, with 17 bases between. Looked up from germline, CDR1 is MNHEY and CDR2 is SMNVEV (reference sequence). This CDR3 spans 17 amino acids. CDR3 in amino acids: CASSSAAPWEYNSPLHF. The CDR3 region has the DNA TGTGCCAGCAGTTCAGCGGCACCGTGGGAGTATAATTCACCCCTCCACTTT.

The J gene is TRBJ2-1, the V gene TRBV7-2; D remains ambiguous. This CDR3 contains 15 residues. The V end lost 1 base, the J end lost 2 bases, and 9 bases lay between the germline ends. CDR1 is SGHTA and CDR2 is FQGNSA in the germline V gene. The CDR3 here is CASSLVVEPYNEQFF. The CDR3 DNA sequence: TGTGCCAGCAGCTTAGTCGTCGAGCCCTACAATGAGCAGTTCTTC.

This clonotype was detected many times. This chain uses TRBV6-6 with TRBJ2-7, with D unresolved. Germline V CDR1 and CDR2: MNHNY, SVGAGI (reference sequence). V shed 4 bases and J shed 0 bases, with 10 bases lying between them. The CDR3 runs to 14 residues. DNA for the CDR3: TGTGCCAGCAGTTCCAACTTCCACTCCTACGAGCAGTACTTC. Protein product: CASSSNFHSYEQYF.

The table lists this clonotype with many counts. The CDR3 DNA reads as TGTGCCACCAGCGGGACAGATACGCAGTATTTT. It yields the protein CATSGTDTQYF. The J gene is TRBJ2-3, the V gene TRBV15; D uncertain. The CDR3 extends over 11 amino acids. The V end lost 5 bases, the J end lost 3 bases, and 3 bases lay between the germline ends. Germline values: CDR1 LNHNV, CDR2 YYDKDF (reference sequence).

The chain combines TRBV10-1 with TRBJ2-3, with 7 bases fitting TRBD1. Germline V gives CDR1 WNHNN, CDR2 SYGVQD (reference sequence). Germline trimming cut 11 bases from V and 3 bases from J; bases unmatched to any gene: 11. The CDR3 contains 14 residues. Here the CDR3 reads CAGNQGVGTDTQYF. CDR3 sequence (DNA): TGCGCCGGCAATCAGGGGGTCGGGACAGATACGCAGTATTTT.

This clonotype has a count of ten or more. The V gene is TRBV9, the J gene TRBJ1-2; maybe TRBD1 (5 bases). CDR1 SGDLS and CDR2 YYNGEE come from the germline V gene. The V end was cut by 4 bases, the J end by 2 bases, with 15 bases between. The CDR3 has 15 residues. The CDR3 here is CASSTSPGDNYGYTF. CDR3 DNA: TGTGCCAGCAGCACCTCCCCGGGGGACAACTATGGCTACACCTTC.

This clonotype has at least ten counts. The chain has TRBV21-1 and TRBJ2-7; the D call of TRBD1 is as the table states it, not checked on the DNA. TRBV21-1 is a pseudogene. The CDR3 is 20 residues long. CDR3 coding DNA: TGTGCCAGCAGCAAAGCTTGGGACACCATACCGCCCCCAGGGTCCTACGAGCAGTACTTC. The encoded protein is CASSKAWDTIPPPGSYEQYF.

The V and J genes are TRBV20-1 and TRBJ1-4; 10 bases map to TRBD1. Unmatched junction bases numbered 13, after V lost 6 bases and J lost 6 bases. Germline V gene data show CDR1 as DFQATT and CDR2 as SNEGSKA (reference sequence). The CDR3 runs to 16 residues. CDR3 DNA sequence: TGCAGTGCCAAGCCAAGGACAGGGGGGATTGATGAAAAACTGTTTTTT. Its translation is CSAKPRTGGIDEKLFF.